This T cell receptor (beta chain) is drawn from a study of the immune and genomic landscape of osteosarcoma. Overall study: The cohort was enriched for poor-risk osteosarcoma. Patients were 60% male; 77% had localized disease. Study-level results: Reference clonality came from outside normal skin and healthy blood, not matched tissue.

Details on this clone: Its target is unknown.

Assay used: immunoSEQ multiplex PCR; TCRdb lists only in-frame clones, some missing. Altogether roughly 3,000 clones are present, roughly 75% being singletons, with the ten largest covering 9.7%. The post-treatment osteosarcoma tumors were primary, local recurrence or metastasis specimens from poor-prognosis patients. Sequencing used metastatic tumor tissue from the lung. The TCR comes from a woman aged 18-35 years with osteosarcoma.

The CDR3 is CASSYSDRENTEAFF. CDR3 bases: TGTGCCAGCAGCTATTCCGACAGGGAGAACACTGAAGCTTTCTTT. The chain links TRBV4-2 to TRBJ1-1; TRBD1 matches at 7 bases. J was trimmed by 1 base and V by 5 bases; bases with no gene match: 7. The CDR3 runs 15 residues. Germline V lookup: CDR1 LGHNA, CDR2 YNFKEQ.